This T cell receptor beta chain was recovered during a study of cytomegalovirus exposure and HLA in healthy donors (dated by TCRdb to about 2017). With regard to the full study: The roughly 700 repertoires of the first cohort and the approximately 130 validation repertoires were produced on the same platform, according to a later analysis. The aim of the study was to test whether cataloging public T cell receptors could identify signatures of past pathogen exposure. Besides the first cohort of approximately 670 subjects, a separate validation cohort made up of 120 or so different subjects was used. High-throughput TCR immunosequencing, statistical association of individual TCRs with disease status, and machine learning were combined to predict cytomegalovirus infection status.

With regard to this clone: The target of this receptor is not known. The record has no base qualities; no much larger clone is one base away.

Donors formed part of the validation cohort, which comprised over a hundred subjects and was distinct from the first cohort of several hundred subjects. Results and caveats for the whole study, not just this receptor: Cytomegalovirus status was reported to be diagnosed by the classifier with high specificity and sensitivity in both the original and validation cohorts. A total of 164 TCR beta chains were listed by the study as associated with cytomegalovirus. A later analysis lacked HLA typing for the validation cohort, so it scored co-occurrence in that cohort across all 110 or so repertoires. Across donors, most TCR sequences were observed very rarely, whereas some public TCRs were present in many individuals. The authors suggested that the approach could potentially be extended to other disease states and immunological phenotypes. A later analysis found that TCRs clustered in the first cohort also tended to co-occur in the 120 or so validation repertoires, with 94% of cluster scores above 0. In vitro tests confirmed that a few of the cytomegalovirus-associated TCR beta chains recognize cytomegalovirus antigens.

Library preparation was by the immunoSEQ multiplex PCR assay. The authors processed their data as follows. To diagnose cytomegalovirus status from the catalog of TCR beta chain sequences, a statistical classification framework was built. Held by TCRdb, this immuneACCESS table contains in-frame sequences only and omits some clones. Under half of the omission traces to an unresolved V gene where checked; the cause of the rest is unknown. That table furnishes V, J and clone size, whereas the DNA furnished D and trimming. A total of roughly 280,000 clones appear in this sample, approximately 86% of them only once. The ten largest make up approximately 1% of the sample. Sequences DFQATT (CDR1) and SNEGSKA (CDR2) are obtained from the germline V gene (reference sequence). Including the terminal cysteine and phenylalanine, the CDR3 comprises 11 residues. Of the read, only the CDR3 DNA is kept; its 33 bases are in frame from base 1. Germline trimming amounts to 3 bases on V and 12 bases on J, with 2 as the count of junction bases outside the gene matches.

This clonotype originated in a woman between 18 and 30 years old in good health and CMV-seronegative. What was sequenced was PBMCs. The chain is encoded by TRBV20-1 joined to TRBJ2-1, with 10 bases matching TRBD2. The DNA sequence reads TGCAGTGCTAGGCTAGCGGGGGTGCAGTTCTTC. Protein translation: CSARLAGVQFF.